These T cell receptor beta chains were read from a single sample in a study of blood T cell repertoires in COVID-19. Some clones are missing from TCRdb's copy, which holds only in-frame ones; the method was immunoSEQ multiplex PCR. This sample has about 70,000 clones, with 80% to 85% found just once. The material sequenced was peripheral blood. These receptor sequences come from a woman over 75 with acute or convalescent COVID-19. CDR3s include the opening cysteine and the closing phenylalanine or tryptophan. A D gene is named only where the DNA matches it firmly. For some rows the clone size is stated as once, few or many, or as a class when expanded; others skip it.

v_gene	len	j_gene	abundance	d_gene	CDR3aa	CDR3nt
TRBV24-1	16	TRBJ1-2	-	-	CATSDLQGARGYGYTF	TGTGCCACCAGTGATCTACAGGGCGCTAGGGGCTATGGCTACACCTTC
TRBV9	13	TRBJ2-1	-	-	CASSVGSSHEQFF	TGTGCCAGCAGCGTGGGTAGCTCCCATGAGCAGTTCTTC
TRBV21-1	11	TRBJ1-1	few	-	CATENWTKAFF	TGTGCCACCGAGAACTGGACAAAAGCTTTCTTT
TRBV5-1	17	TRBJ2-3	-	TRBD1	CASSSNVLRTGQDTQYF	TGCGCCAGCAGCTCAAACGTCCTAAGGACAGGGCAAGATACGCAGTATTTT
TRBV13	12	TRBJ2-1	-	-	CASSSTTGTQFF	TGTGCCAGCAGCAGCACGACAGGCACGCAGTTCTTC
TRBV7-9	12	TRBJ1-2	few	-	CASSQTRDGYTF	TGTGCCAGCAGCCAAACTAGGGATGGCTACACCTTC
TRBV29-1	16	TRBJ1-1	-	-	CSVVRGGGSMNTEAFF	TGCAGCGTTGTTAGGGGGGGCGGGAGTATGAACACTGAAGCTTTCTTT
TRBV6-2/TRBV6-3	18	TRBJ1-6	few	-	CASSYSRGQPSYNSPLHF	TGTGCCAGCAGTTACTCCCGAGGACAGCCCTCCTATAATTCACCCCTCCACTTT
TRBV19	15	TRBJ1-5	-	-	CASSLFRGGNQPQHF	TGTGCCAGTAGTCTTTTCAGGGGAGGCAATCAGCCCCAGCATTTT
TRBV6-5	15	TRBJ2-3	-	TRBD2	CASILLAGDTDTQYF	TGTGCCAGCATCCTACTAGCGGGGGACACAGATACGCAGTATTTT
TRBV7-9	15	TRBJ1-6	few	-	CASSVAGADNSPLHF	TGTGCCAGCAGCGTGGCAGGGGCGGATAATTCACCCCTCCACTTT
TRBV4-1	16	TRBJ2-1	-	-	CASSQETAARYNEQFF	TGCGCCAGCAGCCAAGAGACGGCGGCCCGATACAATGAGCAGTTCTTC
TRBV27	13	TRBJ1-4	-	TRBD1	CASSRDRNEKLFF	TGTGCCAGCAGCCGGGACAGAAATGAAAAACTGTTTTTT
TRBV5-1	15	TRBJ2-7	-	TRBD2	CASSYTSGGSYEQYF	TGCGCCAGCAGCTACACTAGCGGGGGGTCCTACGAGCAGTACTTC
TRBV18	15	TRBJ1-6	once	-	CASSPRGPYNSPLHF	TGTGCCAGCTCACCCAGGGGACCCTATAATTCACCCCTCCACTTT
TRBV3-1/TRBV3-2	17	TRBJ2-3	few	TRBD2	CASSQDWTSGRPDTQYF	TGTGCCAGCAGCCAAGATTGGACTAGCGGGAGACCAGATACGCAGTATTTT
TRBV11-2	16	TRBJ2-2	-	TRBD1	CASSLTGQSLTGELFF	TGTGCCAGCAGCTTGACGGGACAGAGTCTAACCGGGGAGCTGTTTTTT
TRBV2	19	TRBJ2-3	-	TRBD2	CASIRRGLAGRGSTDTQYF	TGTGCCAGCATCAGAAGGGGTCTAGCGGGGAGAGGTAGCACAGATACGCAGTATTTT
TRBV6-5	13	TRBJ1-3	-	-	CASTTDSGNTIYF	TGTGCCAGCACCACTGACTCTGGAAACACCATATATTTT
TRBV19	14	TRBJ1-2	-	-	CASSIVSGTIGYTF	TGTGCCAGTAGTATAGTTTCGGGAACTATCGGCTACACCTTC
TRBV19	17	TRBJ2-1	-	-	CASTSLLDRESDNEQFF	TGTGCCAGTACCTCTCTTCTCGATAGGGAGTCTGACAATGAGCAGTTCTTC
TRBV7-8	17	TRBJ1-5	once	TRBD1	CASSLIVGGLSNQPQHF	TGTGCCAGCAGCTTAATAGTAGGGGGCCTTAGCAATCAGCCCCAGCATTTT
TRBV6-7	14	TRBJ2-1	-	-	CASSRERAGNEQFF	TGTGCCAGCAGTCGGGAGAGGGCTGGGAATGAGCAGTTCTTC